This TCR beta chain was retrieved from a study of blood T cell repertoires in COVID-19. Study at large: Samples of COVID-19 (acute and convalescent) were obtained from the United States, Italy and Spain. Sources were T cells, B-cell-depleted T cells, or PBMCs; the material itself was cDNA or gDNA.

The CDR3 length is 16 residues. Looked up from germline, CDR1 is MNHEY and CDR2 is SVGAGI. Trimming took 0 bases from V and 7 from J; bases not matched to a gene: 7. Original data processing: Amplification of reference gene primers provided the estimated nucleated cell counts. Some clones are missing from TCRdb's copy, which holds only in-frame ones; the method was immunoSEQ multiplex PCR. Clonal size and the V and J genes are those of that table, whereas D and trimming came from the DNA. The sample contains about 200,000 clones, about 85% of which appear only once. The clonotype originates from a man aged 55 to 70 with active or convalescent COVID-19. The chain uses TRBV6-5 and TRBJ2-5, with 11 bases fitting TRBD2. Input material: peripheral blood. In nucleotides, the CDR3 is TGTGCCAGCAGTTACTCGATTAGCGGGGGGGCAGGGACCCAGTACTTC. Protein: CASSYSISGGAGTQYF.